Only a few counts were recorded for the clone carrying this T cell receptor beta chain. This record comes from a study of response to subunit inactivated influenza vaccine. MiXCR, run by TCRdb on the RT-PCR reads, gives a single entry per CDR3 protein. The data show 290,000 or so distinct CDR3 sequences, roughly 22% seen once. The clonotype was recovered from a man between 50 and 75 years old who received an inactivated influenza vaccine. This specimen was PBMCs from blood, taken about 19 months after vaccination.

CDR3 nucleotide sequence: TGTGCCACCAGTGGGAGACAGGGAACCGAGCAGTACTTC. Translated, it gives CATSGRQGTEQYF. This sequence joins TRBV24-1 and TRBJ2-7; 7 bases fit TRBD1. Trimming removed 5 bases from V and 6 bases from J; junction bases left unmatched: 6. Germline CDR1 is KGHDR and CDR2 is SFDVKD. The CDR3 is 13 residues long.